These 14 T cell receptor beta chains were sequenced from one sample in a study of cytomegalovirus exposure and HLA in healthy donors. Libraries were prepared by immunoSEQ multiplex PCR; TCRdb keeps only in-frame clonotypes and omits some of them. The sample lists 150,000 to 200,000 clones, around nine tenths seen once, with approximately 2.5% in the top ten. Sequenced material: PBMCs. The source is a man younger than 35 in good health and CMV-seropositive.

The chain uses TRBV27 and TRBJ2-1; the match to TRBD1 covers 9 bases. CDR1 and CDR2 (germline): MNHEY, SMNVEV (reference sequence). The CDR3 runs 14 residues. The junction had 10 bases not matched to a gene; V was cut back by 8 bases and J by 8 bases. CDR3 nucleotide sequence: TGTGCCAGCTCTTCAGGGACAGGGCTCCATGAGCAGTTCTTC. It yields the protein CASSSGTGLHEQFF.

The gene calls are TRBV6-1 and TRBJ1-4; TRBD1 agrees at 7 bases. V dropped 3 bases and J dropped 8; count of bases not matched to a gene: 9. CDR1 is MNHNS, CDR2 SASEGT, per germline. This CDR3 comprises 15 residues. In DNA form, the CDR3 reads TGTGCCAGCAGTGACTTATCAGGGGGGAGCGAAAAACTGTTTTTT. Its protein product is CASSDLSGGSEKLFF.

This clone showed up just a few times. This chain links TRBV6-4 with TRBJ2-1, with 9 nucleotides matching TRBD1. The CDR3 loop spans 17 amino acids. V was pared by 4 bases and J by 5 bases, with 12 bases of the junction left unmatched. From germline, CDR1 is MRHNA and CDR2 SNTAGT. The DNA for the CDR3 is TGTGCCAGCAGTGGCGGGGTAGGACAGGGGCGAGACAATGAGCAGTTCTTC. It specifies CASSGGVGQGRDNEQFF.

The table lists this clone with a few counts. The genes are TRBV19 and TRBJ2-7; 8 bases map to TRBD2. The ends lost 5 bases at V and 4 bases at J; junction bases unmatched: 10. This CDR3 has 15 amino acids. From germline, CDR1 is LNHDA and CDR2 SQIVND (reference sequence). The CDR3 protein is CASSPPGTRGYEQYF. DNA of the CDR3: TGTGCCAGTAGTCCACCTGGGACTAGAGGTTACGAGCAGTACTTC.

The V and J genes are TRBV6-4 and TRBJ1-1, with 9 bases fitting TRBD1. V dropped 6 bases and J dropped 6; count of bases not matched to a gene: 5. The germline gives CDR1 MRHNA, CDR2 SNTAGT. The length of the CDR3 is 13 residues. This CDR3 is CASSKRTGAEAFF. CDR3 bases: TGTGCCAGCAGCAAACGGACAGGGGCTGAAGCTTTCTTT.

This sequence joins TRBV4-1 and TRBJ1-4; D is perhaps TRBD1 (6 bases). The V gene lost 8 bases and the J gene lost 7 bases, with 14 bases spanning the gap. The CDR3 has 13 amino acids. Germline V lookup: CDR1 MGHRA, CDR2 YSYEKL. CDR3 loop: CASQGQGIEKLFF. CDR3 coding DNA: TGCGCCAGCCAGGGACAAGGGATTGAAAAACTGTTTTTT.

This chain joins TRBV7-9 and TRBJ2-1; no clear D. The V and J ends lost 5 bases and 8 bases respectively, with 16 bases between them. The CDR3 is made up of 14 amino acids. Germline V gene lookup returns CDR1 SEHNR and CDR2 FQNEAQ (reference sequence). The CDR3 region has the DNA TGTGCCAGCAGCCCCTTATCGTCTGAGGATGAGCAGTTCTTC. Protein sequence: CASSPLSSEDEQFF.

V gene TRBV20-1 combines with J gene TRBJ1-2; weak D call: TRBD1 (5 bases). This CDR3 spans 11 amino acids. Germline CDR1 reads DFQATT; CDR2 reads SNEGSKA (reference sequence). The CDR3 loop is CSAGGNYGYTF. The CDR3 coding sequence is TGCAGCGCGGGGGGAAACTATGGCTACACCTTC.

The gene calls are TRBV10-3 and TRBJ2-7, with TRBD1 matching over 11 bases. Trimming took 3 bases from V and 0 from J; bases not matched to a gene: 4. The germline CDR1 and CDR2 sequences are ENHRY and SYGVKD. This CDR3 has 16 amino acids. DNA of the CDR3: TGTGCCATCAGTGACCCGGGACAGGGGGACTCCTACGAGCAGTACTTC. Protein sequence: CAISDPGQGDSYEQYF.

This clone was counted between two and nine times. J is TRBJ2-4 and V is TRBV28; 7 positions match TRBD1. Germline CDR1 and CDR2: MDHEN and SYDVKM. V was pared by 3 bases and J by 0 bases, with 20 bases of the junction left unmatched. The CDR3 runs to 21 residues. CDR3 coding DNA: TGTGCCAGCAGTTTCATTTATGGTGGGACAGCCGTCCACCTAGCCAAAAACATTCAGTACTTC. The encoded protein is CASSFIYGGTAVHLAKNIQYF.

This clone was found a few times. This chain joins TRBV28 and TRBJ1-2; 8 bases align to TRBD1. CDR1 and CDR2 (germline): MDHEN, SYDVKM. The CDR3 totals 13 residues. The J segment lost 12 bases and the V segment lost 6 bases, leaving 12 bases of the junction unmatched. CDR3 in DNA: TGTGCCAGCAGCTATGGGACAGGAGGTCGAGACACCTTC. Protein product: CASSYGTGGRDTF.

The count of this clone is one. The gene calls are TRBV18 and TRBJ2-1; D is ambiguous. The V and J ends lost 3 bases and 1 base respectively, with 10 bases between them. Germline V gene data show CDR1 as KGHSH and CDR2 as LQKENI. The CDR3 has 15 residues. The CDR3 spells CASSPLTGSYNEQFF. The CDR3 nucleotides read TGTGCCAGCTCACCGTTAACCGGGTCCTACAATGAGCAGTTCTTC.

The V and J genes are TRBV9 and TRBJ2-7; tentatively, D is TRBD2 (6 bases). Germline V CDR1 and CDR2: SGDLS, YYNGEE. This CDR3 is built from 16 residues. Trimming removed 0 bases from V and 2 bases from J, with 15 bases in between. CDR3 in DNA: TGTGCCAGCAGCGTAGGGAGGGACGGAGGAACCTACGAGCAGTACTTC. This gives the protein CASSVGRDGGTYEQYF.

This chain links TRBV9 with TRBJ2-2, with a weak D call TRBD2 (6 bases). The CDR3 sequence is 14 residues long. Trimming took off 4 bases at V and 7 bases at J, with 14 bases between the two ends. CDR1 and CDR2 (germline): SGDLS, YYNGEE. For the CDR3, the DNA is TGTGCCAGCAGCTCGGGGACTGGTGGCGGGGAGCTGTTTTTT. It encodes CASSSGTGGGELFF.